Each of the 4 T cell receptor beta chains below was sequenced from the same sample in a study of T-cell reconstitution after alpha-beta-depleted transplantation in children. During its preparation, the TCRbeta library received unique molecular identifiers. TCRdb used MiXCR to reprocess the PCR reads, holding one entry per CDR3 protein. The data contain about 540,000 distinct CDR3 sequences, about 18% of them singletons. This material consisted of PBMCs from the stem cell graft donor, taken from the stem cell graft. Source of these receptors: a human donor who donated a stem cell graft to a child with acute lymphoblastic leukemia.

The genes are TRBV6-5 and TRBJ1-5, with 7 positions matching TRBD1. The CDR3 has 14 amino acids. The V gene end was trimmed by 4 bases and the J gene end by 4 bases; junction bases not matched to a gene: 4. In germline, CDR1 is MNHEY, CDR2 SVGAGI. Written as DNA, the CDR3 is TGTGCCAGCAGTTGGAGGGGGCTTAATCAGCCCCAGCATTTT. It translates to CASSWRGLNQPQHF.

The table lists this clonotype with a few counts. The V and J genes are TRBV5-8 and TRBJ2-2; D gene ambiguous. This CDR3 spans 12 amino acids. The V gene lost 5 bases and the J gene lost 6 bases, with 8 bases spanning the gap. Germline-derived CDR1 and CDR2 are SGHTS and YDEGEE. CDR3 residues: CASRKYPGELFF. DNA of the CDR3: TGTGCCAGCAGGAAATACCCCGGGGAGCTGTTTTTT.

The DNA for the CDR3 is TGCGCCAGCGGCGAGCTGGAGGCTGGAGTTGAAGCTTTCTTT. It encodes CASGELEAGVEAFF. The chain uses TRBV10-2 and TRBJ1-1; D gene uncertain. This CDR3 is 14 amino acids long. The V end lost 8 bases, the J end lost 7 bases, and 20 bases lay between the germline ends. CDR1 and CDR2 from the germline V gene are WSHSY and SAAADI.

This clonotype was observed a few times. The gene calls are TRBV11-2 and TRBJ2-5; maybe TRBD2 (5 bases). Trimming cost V 1 base and J 2 bases, with 11 bases left between them. The germline gives CDR1 SGHAT, CDR2 FQNNGV. This CDR3 region has 15 residues. CDR3 in DNA: TGTGCCAGCAGCTTAGGGGTGGACTCTCAAGAGACCCAGTACTTC. It encodes CASSLGVDSQETQYF.